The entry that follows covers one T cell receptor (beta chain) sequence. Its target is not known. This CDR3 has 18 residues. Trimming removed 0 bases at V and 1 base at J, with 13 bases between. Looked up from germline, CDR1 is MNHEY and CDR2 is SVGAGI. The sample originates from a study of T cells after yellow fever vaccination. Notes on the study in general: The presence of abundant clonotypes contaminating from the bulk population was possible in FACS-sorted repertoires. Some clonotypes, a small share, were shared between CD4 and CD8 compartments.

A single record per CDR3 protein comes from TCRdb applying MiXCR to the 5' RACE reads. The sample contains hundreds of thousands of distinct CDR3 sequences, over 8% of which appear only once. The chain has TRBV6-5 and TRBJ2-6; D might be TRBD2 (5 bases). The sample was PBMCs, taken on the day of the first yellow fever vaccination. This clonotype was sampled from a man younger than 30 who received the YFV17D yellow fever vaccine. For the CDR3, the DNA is TGTGCCAGCAGTTACTCCGGGGTGGCGACGTCTGGGGCCAACGTCCTGACTTTC. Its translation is CASSYSGVATSGANVLTF.